This T cell receptor (beta chain) was sequenced during a study of human T cells and chemical hapten exposure. About the study: Diphenylcyclopropenone was applied weekly to patients' scalps across the approximately 25-week study.

Time point denoted: patch test 3, about 24 weeks after DPC sensitization. Treatment indicated: therapeutic diphenylcyclopropenone sensitization with weekly scalp DPC. One entry per CDR3 protein, called by TCRdb with MiXCR from the RACE reads. The sample has 95,000 to 150,000 distinct CDR3 sequences, roughly 12% seen once; the top ten hold more than 2%. This clonotype was detected only a few times. In germline, CDR1 is SGHAT, CDR2 FQNNGV. The V end was cut by 6 bases, the J end by 2 bases, with 10 bases between. The length of the CDR3 is 14 residues. Sequences were derived from whole blood, sampled in connection with sensitization to the hapten diphenylcyclopropenone (DPC). The receptor's source is a woman aged 45-59 years with alopecia areata. Some clones in this sample may be carry-over from other donors' samples. The chain employs TRBV11-2 and TRBJ1-4, with D unresolved. CDR3 region: CASSKGSTNEKLFF. The CDR3 DNA follows: TGTGCCAGCAGTAAGGGTTCGACTAATGAAAAACTGTTTTTT.